These 23 T cell receptor beta chains were all obtained from the same sample, sequenced in a study of cytomegalovirus exposure and HLA in healthy donors (dated by TCRdb to 2016 to 2017). To prepare the library, the immunoSEQ multiplex PCR assay was applied. The multiplex PCR relied on a mix of 60 forward primers for TCR Vbeta segments and 13 reverse primers for TCR Jbeta segments. The source is immuneACCESS, and TCRdb retained only in-frame sequences with V and J called. Part of the clones is not carried over; for the studies checked, unresolved V genes explain less than half of this, and the remainder is unexplained. In this sample the table shows 150,000 to 200,000 clones, 68% of which occur a single time. The ten largest clones represent approximately 1.5% of the sample. The sequencing sample was made of PBMCs. The receptors were gathered from a man aged 50 to 59 in good health and CMV-seronegative.

This rearrangement joins TRBV7-2 to TRBJ2-7; tentative D call: TRBD1 (6 bases). CDR3 length equals 12 residues. Trimming took off 4 bases at V and 5 bases at J, with 9 bases between the two ends. Germline CDR1 reads SGHTA; CDR2 reads FQGNSA. This chain's CDR3 is CASSYRVHEQYF. Written as DNA, the CDR3 is TGTGCCAGCAGCTACAGGGTCCACGAGCAGTACTTC.

The chain recombines TRBV5-6 with TRBJ2-3, with TRBD2 matching over 11 bases. This CDR3 spans 14 amino acids. With 2 bases clipped from V and 7 bases from J, the junction kept 3 bases outside the gene matches. The germline V gene encodes CDR1 SGHDT and CDR2 YYEEEE. The CDR3 region has the DNA TGTGCCAGCAGCTTTAGCGGGGGGGCGAATACGCAGTATTTT. Its translation is CASSFSGGANTQYF.

On this clone: Within the sample, other DNA sequences also encode this same CDR3. The chain is built from TRBV6-5 and TRBJ1-1; D is uncertain. The CDR3 is 13 residues long. V was trimmed by 2 bases and J by 5 bases, leaving 9 bases between them. Germline CDR1 and CDR2: MNHEY and SVGAGI. CDR3 protein: CASSYTRGTEAFF. CDR3 nucleotides: TGTGCCAGCAGTTACACACGGGGTACTGAAGCTTTCTTT.

The chain links TRBV11-2 to TRBJ1-5; 9 positions match TRBD1. Germline V gene data show CDR1 as SGHAT and CDR2 as FQNNGV. The ends lost 3 bases at V and 3 bases at J; junction bases unmatched: 9. CDR3 length equals 17 residues. The CDR3 nucleotides are TGTGCCAGCAGCTTCACCGACAGGGGGAAAAACAATCAGCCCCAGCATTTT. Its translation: CASSFTDRGKNNQPQHF.

The chain recombines TRBV28 with TRBJ1-3; no clear D. V gave up 2 bases and J gave up 0 bases, with 8 bases separating them. The CDR3 totals 15 residues. The V gene's germline CDR1 is MDHEN and CDR2 SYDVKM. DNA for the CDR3: TGTGCCAGCAGTTTACCGGTCAACTCTGGAAACACCATATATTTT. This gives the protein CASSLPVNSGNTIYF.

Here the CDR3 DNA reads TGTGCCAGCAGTTCACAGGGGGACAGGGATTCACCCCTCCACTTT. Encoded protein: CASSSQGDRDSPLHF. This chain links TRBV6-5 with TRBJ1-6; 9 bases are shared with TRBD1. The CDR3 is made up of 15 amino acids. The trim removed 4 bases at V and 8 bases at J, leaving 6 bases unmatched. The germline gives CDR1 MNHEY, CDR2 SVGAGI.

This clone has a single count. This rearrangement joins TRBV18 to TRBJ1-1; TRBD1 might be the D (5 bases). The V end was cut by 0 bases, the J end by 1 base, with 12 bases between. Germline V gene data show CDR1 as KGHSH and CDR2 as LQKENI. The CDR3 length is 16 residues. CDR3 protein: CASSPPTGGTNTEAFF. In nucleotides, the CDR3 is TGTGCCAGCTCACCACCGACTGGAGGGACGAACACTGAAGCTTTCTTT.

The rearrangement joins TRBV5-1 to TRBJ1-2; TRBD1 agrees at 8 bases. The CDR3 is made up of 16 amino acids. With V trimmed by 4 bases and J by 4 bases, 12 bases remained unmatched. Germline lookup yields CDR1 SGHRS and CDR2 YFSETQ. The CDR3 bases are TGCGCCAGCAGCCGCCTCGGGACAGGCCCTTCCTATGGCTACACCTTC. Protein: CASSRLGTGPSYGYTF.

This chain joins TRBV28 and TRBJ2-2, with 10 bases fitting TRBD1. V lost 3 bases and J lost 2; bases outside the gene matches: 6. The CDR3 length is 17 residues. CDR1 is MDHEN, CDR2 SYDVKM, per germline. The CDR3 sequence: CASSFPRTGGNTGELFF. The DNA of the CDR3 is TGTGCCAGCAGTTTCCCTAGGACAGGGGGAAACACCGGGGAGCTGTTTTTT.

The table lists this clone with a few counts. CDR3 nucleotides: TGTGCCAGCAGCCGACAGGGCGGCAATCAGCCCCAGCATTTT. Protein: CASSRQGGNQPQHF. This chain joins TRBV5-4 and TRBJ1-5; 7 nucleotides agree with TRBD1. Germline values: CDR1 SGHNT, CDR2 YYREEE (reference sequence). The CDR3 consists of 14 residues. Unmatched junction bases numbered 3, after V lost 4 bases and J lost 2 bases.

CDR3 amino acids: CSVGGTSYGYTF. Here the CDR3 DNA reads TGCAGCGTTGGTGGTACTAGCTATGGCTACACCTTC. The gene calls are TRBV29-1 and TRBJ1-2; D remains ambiguous. This CDR3 has 12 residues. With 4 bases removed from V and 4 bases from J, the gap between germline ends came to 10 bases. Germline CDR1 SQVTM, CDR2 ANQGSEA.

This clone was seen a handful of times. The chain has TRBV6-5 and TRBJ1-1, with D perhaps TRBD1 (6 bases). The CDR3 is made up of 16 amino acids. Germline V gives CDR1 MNHEY, CDR2 SVGAGI. V dropped 0 bases and J dropped 0 bases, with 11 bases sitting between them. CDR3 sequence reads: CASSYSGDTLNTEAFF. Written as DNA, the CDR3 is TGTGCCAGCAGTTACTCCGGGGACACCTTGAACACTGAAGCTTTCTTT.

The J gene is TRBJ2-7, the V gene TRBV2, with D unresolved. Per the germline V gene, CDR1 is SNHLY and CDR2 is FYNNEI. Trimming cost V 6 bases and J 2 bases, with 5 bases left between them. The CDR3 loop spans 11 amino acids. The CDR3 coding sequence is TGTGCCAGCAGCTCCGCCTACGAGCAGTACTTC. It translates to CASSSAYEQYF. Filled out from reference TRBV2 and TRBJ2-7, the complete variable domain reads EPEVTQTPSHQVTQMGQEVILRCVPISNHLYFYWYRQILGQKVEFLVSFYNNEISEKSEIFDDQFSVERPDGSNFTLKIRSTKLEDSAMYFCASSSAYEQYFGPGTRLTVT.

The CDR3 DNA is TGTGCCAGCAAGTTTTGGAGTAAGGAAAAACTGTTTTTT. Amino acids: CASKFWSKEKLFF. The chain joins TRBV28 to TRBJ1-4; unclear D gene. Germline assignment: CDR1 MDHEN and CDR2 SYDVKM. V shed 7 bases and J shed 8 bases, with 14 bases lying between them. CDR3 length equals 13 residues.

The V and J genes are TRBV29-1 and TRBJ2-3, with 9 positions matching TRBD2. CDR1 and CDR2 (germline): SQVTM, ANQGSEA. The V segment lost 2 bases and the J segment 5 bases; nucleotides outside the gene matches: 2. CDR3 length: 13 amino acids. The CDR3 DNA reads as TGCAGCGTTGAACCTAGCGGGATAGATACGCAGTATTTT. It yields the protein CSVEPSGIDTQYF.

The chain has TRBV4-1 and TRBJ2-2; TRBD1 agrees at 9 bases. The CDR3 spans 16 residues. J lost 6 bases, V lost 4 bases, and 9 bases had no gene match. In germline, CDR1 is MGHRA, CDR2 YSYEKL. The CDR3 coding sequence is TGCGCCAGCAGCCTTCGACAGGGGGTCGAATCCGGGGAGCTGTTTTTT. It is translated as CASSLRQGVESGELFF.

The count of this clone is one. The J gene is TRBJ1-5, the V gene TRBV12-5; 7 bases agree with TRBD1. Germline trimming cut 2 bases from V and 4 bases from J; bases unmatched to any gene: 17. The CDR3 totals 19 residues. Germline V lookup: CDR1 LGHNT, CDR2 FRNRAP. CDR3 sequence (DNA): TGTGCTAGTGGTTTGAGTGGGCAGGGGGTTCCACTGGGGAATCAGCCCCAGCATTTT. Translating gives CASGLSGQGVPLGNQPQHF.

CDR3 sequence reads: CASRKDRAGTGELFF. CDR3 DNA: TGTGCCAGCAGAAAGGACAGGGCTGGTACCGGGGAGCTGTTTTTT. This chain links TRBV6-5 with TRBJ2-2, with TRBD1 matching 8 bases. Trimming cost V 6 bases and J 5 bases; bases outside gene matches: 8. The CDR3 covers 15 residues. CDR1 and CDR2 (germline): MNHEY, SVGAGI.

This clone was observed a single time. The chain uses TRBV29-1 and TRBJ2-7; 8 nucleotides line up with TRBD1. Per germline, CDR1 SQVTM and CDR2 ANQGSEA. The CDR3 has 15 amino acids. Trimming cost V 1 base and J 6 bases; bases outside gene matches: 11. CDR3 DNA: TGCAGCGTTGAAGTCCACGGAGCAGGGGGCAGCGAGCAGTACTTC. Translation gives CSVEVHGAGGSEQYF.

V and J are TRBV2 and TRBJ1-4; 9 bases align to TRBD1. The V gene's germline CDR1 is SNHLY and CDR2 FYNNEI. The CDR3 has 14 residues. The V segment lost 6 bases and the J segment 1 base; nucleotides outside the gene matches: 0. The CDR3 DNA sequence: TGTGCCAGCAGGGGACAGGGAACTAATGAAAAACTGTTTTTT. Amino acids: CASRGQGTNEKLFF.

J is TRBJ2-3 and V is TRBV5-1; 8 bases align to TRBD2. There are 15 residues in the CDR3. Germline loops: CDR1 SGHRS, CDR2 YFSETQ. For the CDR3, the DNA is TGCGCAACGACGGCCCAACCGGGGGGGATAGATACGCAGTATTTT. Its translation is CATTAQPGGIDTQYF.

The rearrangement uses TRBV9 and TRBJ2-3; unclear D gene. Germline-derived CDR1 and CDR2 are SGDLS and YYNGEE. Trimming removed 4 bases at V and 2 bases at J, with 5 bases between. The CDR3 is made up of 12 amino acids. As DNA, the CDR3 is TGTGCCAGCAGCCCTCCCACAGATACGCAGTATTTT. Its translation: CASSPPTDTQYF.

The rearrangement joins TRBV18 to TRBJ1-1; TRBD1 might be the D (5 bases). CDR3 length: 15 residues. CDR1 KGHSH and CDR2 LQKENI come from the germline V gene. Trimming removed 3 bases at V and 3 bases at J, with 14 bases between. This CDR3 reads CASSPEAGRHTEAFF. For the CDR3, the DNA is TGTGCCAGCTCACCTGAGGCGGGGCGACACACTGAAGCTTTCTTT.